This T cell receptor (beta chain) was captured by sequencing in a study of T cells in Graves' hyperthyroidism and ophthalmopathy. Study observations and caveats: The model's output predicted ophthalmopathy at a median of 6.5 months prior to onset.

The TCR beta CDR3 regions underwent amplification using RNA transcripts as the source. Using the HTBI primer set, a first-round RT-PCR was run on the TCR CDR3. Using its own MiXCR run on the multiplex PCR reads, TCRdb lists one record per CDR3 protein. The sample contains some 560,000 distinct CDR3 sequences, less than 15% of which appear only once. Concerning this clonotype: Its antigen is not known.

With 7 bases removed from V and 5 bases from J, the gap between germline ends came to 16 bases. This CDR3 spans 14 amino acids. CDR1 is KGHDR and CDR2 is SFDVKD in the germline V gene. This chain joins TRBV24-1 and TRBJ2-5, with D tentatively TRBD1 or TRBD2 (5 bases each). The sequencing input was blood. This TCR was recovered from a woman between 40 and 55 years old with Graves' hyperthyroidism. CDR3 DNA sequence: TGTGCCACCAGGTACCCTGGGGGTCGGGAGACCCAGTACTTC. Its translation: CATRYPGGRETQYF.